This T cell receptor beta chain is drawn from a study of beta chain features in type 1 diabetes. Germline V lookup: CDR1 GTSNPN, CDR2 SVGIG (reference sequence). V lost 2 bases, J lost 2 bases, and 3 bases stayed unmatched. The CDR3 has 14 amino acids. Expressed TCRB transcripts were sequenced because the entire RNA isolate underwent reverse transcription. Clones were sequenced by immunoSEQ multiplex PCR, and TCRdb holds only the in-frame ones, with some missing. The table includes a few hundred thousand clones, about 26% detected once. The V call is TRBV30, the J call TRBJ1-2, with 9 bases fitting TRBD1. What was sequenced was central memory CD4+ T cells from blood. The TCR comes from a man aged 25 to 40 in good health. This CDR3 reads CAWSPGQGNYGYTF. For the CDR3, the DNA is TGTGCCTGGAGTCCGGGACAGGGAAACTATGGCTACACCTTC.